This note documents a single T cell receptor (beta chain) sequence. These data originate in a study of blood T cell repertoires in COVID-19. Study context: From the United States, Italy and Spain came samples of acute and convalescent COVID-19. From T cells, B-cell-depleted T cells, or PBMCs came the material, which was cDNA or gDNA.

Authors' methods: Reference gene primer amplification in the assay estimated nucleated cell counts. Assay used: immunoSEQ multiplex PCR; TCRdb lists only in-frame clones, some missing. V, J and clone size derive from that table, while D and trimming were established from the DNA sequence. The sample has more than 150,000 clones; around 80% are singletons. J was trimmed by 11 bases and V by 5 bases; bases with no gene match: 13. Germline loops: CDR1 SGHDT, CDR2 YYEEEE. The CDR3 is 14 residues long. The rearrangement uses TRBV5-6 and TRBJ1-5; 7 positions agree with TRBD1. The sample taken for sequencing was peripheral blood. This sequence originates from a human donor in a cohort sampled during active COVID-19. The CDR3 DNA is TGTGCCAGCAGTCTCGGACAGGCTTCGTGGACCCAGCATTTT. This sequence encodes CASSLGQASWTQHF.